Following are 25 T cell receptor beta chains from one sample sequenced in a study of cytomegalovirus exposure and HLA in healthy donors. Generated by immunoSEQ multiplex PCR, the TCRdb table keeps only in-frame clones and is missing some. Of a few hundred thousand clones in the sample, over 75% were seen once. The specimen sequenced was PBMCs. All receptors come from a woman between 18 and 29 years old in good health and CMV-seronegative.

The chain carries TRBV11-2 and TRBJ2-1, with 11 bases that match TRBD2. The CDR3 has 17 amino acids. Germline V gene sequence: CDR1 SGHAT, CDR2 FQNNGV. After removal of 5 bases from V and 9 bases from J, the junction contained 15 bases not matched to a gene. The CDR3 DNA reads TGTGCCAGCAGCCCCCAACTCGTTAGCGGGAGGGTTGGTGAGCAGTTCTTC. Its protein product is CASSPQLVSGRVGEQFF.

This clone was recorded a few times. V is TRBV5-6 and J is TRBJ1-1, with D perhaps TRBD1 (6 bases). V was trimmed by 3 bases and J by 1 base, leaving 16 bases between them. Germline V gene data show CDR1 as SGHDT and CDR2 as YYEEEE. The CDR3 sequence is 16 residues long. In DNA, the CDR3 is TGTGCCAGCAGCTCAGGGGCTGTAGGCTGGAACACTGAAGCTTTCTTT. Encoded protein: CASSSGAVGWNTEAFF.

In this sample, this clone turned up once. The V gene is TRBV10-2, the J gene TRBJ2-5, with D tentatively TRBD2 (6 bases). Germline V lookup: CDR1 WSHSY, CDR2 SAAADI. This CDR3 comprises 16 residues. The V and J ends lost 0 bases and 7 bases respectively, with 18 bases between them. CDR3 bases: TGCGCCAGCAGTGAGTCGAAACGGGGGATCAAATGGACCCAGTACTTC. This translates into CASSESKRGIKWTQYF.

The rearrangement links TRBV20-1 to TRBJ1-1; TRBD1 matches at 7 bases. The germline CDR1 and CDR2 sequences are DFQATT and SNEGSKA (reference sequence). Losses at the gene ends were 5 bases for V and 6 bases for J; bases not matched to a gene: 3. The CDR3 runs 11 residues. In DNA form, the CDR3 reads TGCAGTGCTCTCGGACAGGCTGAAGCTTTCTTT. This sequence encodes CSALGQAEAFF.

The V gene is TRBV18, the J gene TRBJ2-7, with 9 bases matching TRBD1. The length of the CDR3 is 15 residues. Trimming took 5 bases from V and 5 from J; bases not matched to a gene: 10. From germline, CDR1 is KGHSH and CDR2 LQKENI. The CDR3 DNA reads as TGTGCCAGCTCATCGGTGGGGACAGGGTATCACGAGCAGTACTTC. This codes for CASSSVGTGYHEQYF.

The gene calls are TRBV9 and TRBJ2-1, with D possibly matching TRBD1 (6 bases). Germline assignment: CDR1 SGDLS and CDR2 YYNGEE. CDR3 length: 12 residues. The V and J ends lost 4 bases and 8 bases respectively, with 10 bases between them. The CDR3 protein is CASSPQGYEQFF. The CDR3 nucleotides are TGTGCCAGCAGCCCACAGGGCTATGAGCAGTTCTTC.

The CDR3 region is CASSRTGVNIQYF. The CDR3 DNA reads as TGTGCCAGCAGCCGCACAGGGGTAAACATTCAGTACTTC. The chain couples TRBV28 to TRBJ2-4; 7 nucleotides match TRBD1. With 6 bases clipped from V and 6 bases from J, the junction kept 5 bases outside the gene matches. The CDR3 extends over 13 amino acids. Germline V gives CDR1 MDHEN, CDR2 SYDVKM.

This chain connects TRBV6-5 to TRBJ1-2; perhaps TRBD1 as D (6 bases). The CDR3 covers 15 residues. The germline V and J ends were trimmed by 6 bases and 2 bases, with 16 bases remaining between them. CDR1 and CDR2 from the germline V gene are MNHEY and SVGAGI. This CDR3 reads CASSPAGTQNYGYTF. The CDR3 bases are TGTGCCAGCAGCCCGGCCGGGACACAAAACTATGGCTACACCTTC.

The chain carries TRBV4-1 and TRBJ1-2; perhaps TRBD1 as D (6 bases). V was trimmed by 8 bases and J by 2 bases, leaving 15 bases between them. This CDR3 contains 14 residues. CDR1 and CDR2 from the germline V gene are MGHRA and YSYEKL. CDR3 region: CASGNREINYGYTF. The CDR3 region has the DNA TGCGCCAGCGGCAACAGGGAGATCAACTATGGCTACACCTTC.

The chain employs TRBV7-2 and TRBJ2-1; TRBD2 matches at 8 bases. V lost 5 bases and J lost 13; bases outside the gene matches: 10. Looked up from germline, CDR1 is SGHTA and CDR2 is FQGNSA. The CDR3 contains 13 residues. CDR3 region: CASSPSGSPLQFF. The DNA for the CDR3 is TGTGCCAGCAGCCCCAGCGGGAGCCCCCTCCAGTTCTTC. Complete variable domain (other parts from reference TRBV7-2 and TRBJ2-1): GAGVSQSPSNKVTEKGKDVELRCDPISGHTALYWYRQSLGQGLEFLIYFQGNSAPDKSGLPSDRFSAERTGGSVSTLTIQRTQQEDSAVYLCASSPSGSPLQFFGPGTRLTVL.

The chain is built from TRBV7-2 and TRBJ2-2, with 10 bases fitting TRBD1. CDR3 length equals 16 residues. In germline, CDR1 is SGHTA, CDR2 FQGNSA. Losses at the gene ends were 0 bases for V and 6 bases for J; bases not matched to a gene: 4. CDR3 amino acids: CASSLAGGQGPGELFF. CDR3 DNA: TGTGCCAGCAGCTTAGCAGGGGGACAGGGGCCCGGGGAGCTGTTTTTT.

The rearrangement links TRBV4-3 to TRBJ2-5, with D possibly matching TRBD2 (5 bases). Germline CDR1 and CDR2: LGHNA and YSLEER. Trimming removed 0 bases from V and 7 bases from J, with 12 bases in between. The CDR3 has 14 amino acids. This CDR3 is CASSQDPLVPTQYF. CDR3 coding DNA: TGCGCCAGCAGCCAAGATCCACTAGTCCCGACCCAGTACTTC.

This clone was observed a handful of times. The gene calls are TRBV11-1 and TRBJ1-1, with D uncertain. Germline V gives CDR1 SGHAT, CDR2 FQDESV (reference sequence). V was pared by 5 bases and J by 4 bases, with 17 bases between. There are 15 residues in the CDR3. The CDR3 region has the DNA TGTGCCAGCAGCCCCAGCGGGGAAGGGATCACTGAAGCTTTCTTT. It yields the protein CASSPSGEGITEAFF.

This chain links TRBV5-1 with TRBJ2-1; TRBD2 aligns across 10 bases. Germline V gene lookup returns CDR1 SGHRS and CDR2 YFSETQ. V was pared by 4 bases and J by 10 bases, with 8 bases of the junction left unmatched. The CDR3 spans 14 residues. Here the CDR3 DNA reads TGCGCCAGCAGCGCCTCTAGCGGGAGAAGCGAGCAGTTCTTC. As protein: CASSASSGRSEQFF.

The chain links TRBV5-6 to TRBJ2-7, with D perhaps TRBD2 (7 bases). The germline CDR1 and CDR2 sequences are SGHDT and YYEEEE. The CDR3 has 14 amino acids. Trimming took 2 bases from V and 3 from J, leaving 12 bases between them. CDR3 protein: CASSFGGRNYEQYF. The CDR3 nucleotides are TGTGCCAGCAGCTTCGGGGGGCGCAACTACGAGCAGTACTTC.

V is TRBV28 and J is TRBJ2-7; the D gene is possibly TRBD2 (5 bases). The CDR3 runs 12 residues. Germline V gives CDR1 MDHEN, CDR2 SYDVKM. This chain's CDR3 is CATGYDYYEQYF. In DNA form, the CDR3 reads TGTGCAACTGGGTATGACTACTACGAGCAGTACTTC.

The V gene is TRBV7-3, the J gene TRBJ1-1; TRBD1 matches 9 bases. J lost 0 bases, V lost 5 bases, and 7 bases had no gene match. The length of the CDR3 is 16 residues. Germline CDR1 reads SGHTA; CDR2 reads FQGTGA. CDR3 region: CASSPGTGRMNTEAFF. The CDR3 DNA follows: TGTGCCAGCAGCCCCGGGACAGGGAGGATGAACACTGAAGCTTTCTTT. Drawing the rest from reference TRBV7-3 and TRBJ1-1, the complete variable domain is GAGVSQTPSNKVTEKGKYVELRCDPISGHTALYWYRQSLGQGPEFLIYFQGTGAADDSGLPNDRFFAVRPEGSVSTLKIQRTERGDSAVYLCASSPGTGRMNTEAFFGQGTRLTVV.

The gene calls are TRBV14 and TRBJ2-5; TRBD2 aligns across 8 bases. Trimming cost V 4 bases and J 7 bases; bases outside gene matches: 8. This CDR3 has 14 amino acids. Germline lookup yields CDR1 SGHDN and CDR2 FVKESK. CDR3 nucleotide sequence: TGTGCCAGCAGCCCGTCTACTCGGGGGGGGACCCAGTACTTC. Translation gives CASSPSTRGGTQYF.

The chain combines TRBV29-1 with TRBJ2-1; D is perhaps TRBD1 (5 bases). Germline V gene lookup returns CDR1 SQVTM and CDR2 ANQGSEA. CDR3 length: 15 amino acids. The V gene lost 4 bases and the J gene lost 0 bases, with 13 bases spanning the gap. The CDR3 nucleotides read TGCAGCGTTGGACAGAACGTCAACTCCTACAATGAGCAGTTCTTC. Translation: CSVGQNVNSYNEQFF.

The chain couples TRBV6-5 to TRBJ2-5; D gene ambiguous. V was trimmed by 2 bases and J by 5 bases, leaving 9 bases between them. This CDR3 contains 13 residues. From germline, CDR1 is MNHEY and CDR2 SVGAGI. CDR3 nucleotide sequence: TGTGCCAGCAGTTACCCAGGTGTGGAGACCCAGTACTTC. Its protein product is CASSYPGVETQYF.

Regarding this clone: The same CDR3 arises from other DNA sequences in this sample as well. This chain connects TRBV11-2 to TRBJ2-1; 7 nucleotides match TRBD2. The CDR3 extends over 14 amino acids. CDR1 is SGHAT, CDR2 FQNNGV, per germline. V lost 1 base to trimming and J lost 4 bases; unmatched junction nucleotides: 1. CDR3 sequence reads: CASSLGLAYNEQFF. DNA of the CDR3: TGTGCCAGCAGCTTAGGACTAGCATACAATGAGCAGTTCTTC.

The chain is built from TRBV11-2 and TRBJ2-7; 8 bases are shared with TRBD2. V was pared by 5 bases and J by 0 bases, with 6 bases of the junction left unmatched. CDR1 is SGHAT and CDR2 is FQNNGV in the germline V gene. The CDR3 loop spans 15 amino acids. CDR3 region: CASSLSGTLSYEQYF. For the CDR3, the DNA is TGTGCCAGCAGCCTTAGCGGGACCCTCTCCTACGAGCAGTACTTC.

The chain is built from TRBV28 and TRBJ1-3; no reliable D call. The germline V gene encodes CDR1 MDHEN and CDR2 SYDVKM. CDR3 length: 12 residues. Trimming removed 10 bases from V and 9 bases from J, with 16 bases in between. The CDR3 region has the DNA TGTGCCACCTCAGAGGCCCCACGCACCATATATTTT. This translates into CATSEAPRTIYF.

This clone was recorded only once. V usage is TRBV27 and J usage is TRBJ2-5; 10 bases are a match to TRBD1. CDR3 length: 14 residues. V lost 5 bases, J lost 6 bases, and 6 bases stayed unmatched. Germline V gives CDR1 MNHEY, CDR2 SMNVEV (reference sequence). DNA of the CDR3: TGTGCCAGCAGTGACCGGGACAGGGGACAGACCCAGTACTTC. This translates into CASSDRDRGQTQYF.

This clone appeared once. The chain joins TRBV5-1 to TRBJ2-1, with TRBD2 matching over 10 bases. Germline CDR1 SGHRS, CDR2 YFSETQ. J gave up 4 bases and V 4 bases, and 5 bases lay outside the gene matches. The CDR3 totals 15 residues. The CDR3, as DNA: TGCGCCAGCAGCCCTACTAGCGGGGCGTACAATGAGCAGTTCTTC. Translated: CASSPTSGAYNEQFF.